Listed below are T cell receptor beta chains from one sample, sequenced in a study of T-cell memory formation after mild COVID-19. TCRdb independently ran MiXCR on the 5' RACE reads; one entry per CDR3 protein. The sample carries 35,000 to 55,000 distinct CDR3 sequences, more than 9% recorded once. The specimen sequenced was PBMCs or a T cell subset sorted from them (not recorded which). All receptors derive from an adult woman who had mild COVID-19 (a few samples of this study predate the infection). Cell type and time point are not known. The CDR3 runs from the conserved cysteine through the conserved F or W. D genes are given only for firm matches. Clone sizes are given selectively: once, few, many, or a class where the clone is expanded.

J: TRBJ2-3
size: many
D: -
V: TRBV5-1
CDR3: CASSPLGRDTQYF
DNA: TGCGCCAGCAGCCCGCTGGGGAGAGATACGCAGTATTTT

J: TRBJ1-1
size: -
D: -
V: TRBV5-1
CDR3: CASRSDGGREAFF
DNA: TGCGCCAGCAGATCCGATGGGGGCCGTGAAGCTTTCTTT

J: TRBJ2-1
size: few
D: -
V: TRBV12-5
CDR3: CASGLVIRGISGEQFF
DNA: TGTGCTAGTGGTTTGGTAATCAGGGGAATAAGCGGAGAGCAGTTCTTC

J: TRBJ1-2
size: few
D: -
V: TRBV20-1
CDR3: CSARSLGPHGYTF
DNA: TGCAGTGCTAGAAGTCTGGGTCCCCATGGCTACACCTTC

J: TRBJ1-2
size: few
D: -
V: TRBV7-9
CDR3: CASSLEGMDGYTF
DNA: TGTGCCAGCAGCTTAGAGGGGATGGATGGCTACACCTTC

J: TRBJ2-3
size: few
D: -
V: TRBV6-6
CDR3: CASSYSGTTDTQYF
DNA: TGTGCCAGCAGTTATAGCGGTACCACAGATACGCAGTATTTT

J: TRBJ1-1
size: few
D: TRBD1
V: TRBV6-1
CDR3: CASSEDSGGVAEAFF
DNA: TGTGCCAGCAGTGAAGATTCAGGGGGCGTAGCTGAAGCTTTCTTT

J: TRBJ2-6
size: few
D: TRBD1
V: TRBV20-1
CDR3: CSARSGQSSGANVLTF
DNA: TGCAGTGCTCGCTCGGGACAGTCCTCTGGGGCCAACGTCCTGACTTTC

J: TRBJ2-5
size: many
D: -
V: TRBV10-3
CDR3: CAIRGSGETQYF
DNA: TGTGCCATCAGAGGGAGTGGGGAGACCCAGTACTTC

J: TRBJ2-5
size: many
D: TRBD2
V: TRBV5-1
CDR3: CASSPNKAGGQETQYF
DNA: TGCGCCAGCAGCCCCAACAAGGCGGGGGGGCAAGAGACCCAGTACTTC

J: TRBJ2-1
size: -
D: -
V: TRBV6-4
CDR3: CASSELPGNEQFF
DNA: TGTGCCAGCAGTGAACTCCCTGGGAATGAGCAGTTCTTC

J: TRBJ2-2
size: once
D: -
V: TRBV19
CDR3: CASSIIGPGELFF
DNA: TGTGCCAGTAGTATCATCGGTCCCGGGGAGCTGTTTTTT

J: TRBJ1-1
size: -
D: -
V: TRBV9
CDR3: CASSVHQGSTEAFF
DNA: TGTGCCAGCAGCGTACACCAGGGAAGCACTGAAGCTTTCTTT

J: TRBJ2-1
size: few
D: TRBD2
V: TRBV2
CDR3: CASSRRGGGGVVGQFF
DNA: TGTGCCAGCAGCCGACGTGGAGGCGGGGGGGTCGTTGGGCAGTTCTTC

J: TRBJ2-1
size: -
D: TRBD2
V: TRBV7-2
CDR3: CASSLAGGHNEQFF
DNA: TGTGCCAGCAGTCTAGCGGGAGGGCACAATGAGCAGTTCTTC

J: TRBJ2-3
size: -
D: -
V: TRBV10-3
CDR3: CAIRGQGGTDTQYF
DNA: TGTGCCATCAGGGGTCAAGGGGGCACAGATACGCAGTATTTT

J: TRBJ1-2
size: many
D: -
V: TRBV20-1
CDR3: CSARPYQGSYGYTF
DNA: TGCAGTGCTCGACCATACCAGGGGTCCTATGGCTACACCTTC